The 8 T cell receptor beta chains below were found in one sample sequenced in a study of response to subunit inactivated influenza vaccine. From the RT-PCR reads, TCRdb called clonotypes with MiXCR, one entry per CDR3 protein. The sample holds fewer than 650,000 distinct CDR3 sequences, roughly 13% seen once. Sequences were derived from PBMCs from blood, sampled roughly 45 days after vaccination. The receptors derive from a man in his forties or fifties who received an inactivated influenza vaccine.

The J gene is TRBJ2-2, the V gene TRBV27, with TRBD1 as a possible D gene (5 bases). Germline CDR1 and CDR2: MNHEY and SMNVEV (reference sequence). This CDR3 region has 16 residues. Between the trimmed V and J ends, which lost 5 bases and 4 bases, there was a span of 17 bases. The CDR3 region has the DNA TGTGCCAGCAGTCGAAGGGGCATATGGGTCACCGGGGAGCTGTTTTTT. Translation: CASSRRGIWVTGELFF.

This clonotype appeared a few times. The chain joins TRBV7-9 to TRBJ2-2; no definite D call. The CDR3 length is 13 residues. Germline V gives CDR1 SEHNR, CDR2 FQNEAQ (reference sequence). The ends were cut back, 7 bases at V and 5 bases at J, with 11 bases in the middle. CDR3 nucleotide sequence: TGTGCCAGCATCCTACGGAGTACCGGGGAGCTGTTTTTT. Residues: CASILRSTGELFF. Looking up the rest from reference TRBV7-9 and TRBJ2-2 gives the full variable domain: DTGVSQNPRHKITKRGQNVTFRCDPISEHNRLYWYRQTLGQGPEFLTYFQNEAQLEKSRLLSDRFSAERPKGSFSTLEIQRTEQGDSAMYLCASILRSTGELFFGEGSRLTVL.

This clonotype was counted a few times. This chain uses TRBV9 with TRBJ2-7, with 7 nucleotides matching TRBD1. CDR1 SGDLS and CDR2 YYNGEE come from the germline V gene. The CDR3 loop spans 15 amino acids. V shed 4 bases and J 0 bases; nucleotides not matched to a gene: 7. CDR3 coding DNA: TGTGCCAGCAGCCCCGGGACAGAGATCTCCTACGAGCAGTACTTC. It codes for CASSPGTEISYEQYF.

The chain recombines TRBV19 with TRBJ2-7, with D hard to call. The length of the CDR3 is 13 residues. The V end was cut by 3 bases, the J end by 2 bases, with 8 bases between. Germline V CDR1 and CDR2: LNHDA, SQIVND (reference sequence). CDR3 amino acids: CASSIRPTYEQYF. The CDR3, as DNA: TGTGCCAGTAGTATCCGTCCTACCTACGAGCAGTACTTC.

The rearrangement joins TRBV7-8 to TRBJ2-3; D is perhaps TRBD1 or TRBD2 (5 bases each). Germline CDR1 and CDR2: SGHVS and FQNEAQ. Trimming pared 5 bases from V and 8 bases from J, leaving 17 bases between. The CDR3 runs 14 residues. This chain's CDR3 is CASSTPPAGGTQYF. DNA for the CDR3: TGTGCCAGCAGCACCCCACCCGCTGGGGGTACGCAGTATTTT.

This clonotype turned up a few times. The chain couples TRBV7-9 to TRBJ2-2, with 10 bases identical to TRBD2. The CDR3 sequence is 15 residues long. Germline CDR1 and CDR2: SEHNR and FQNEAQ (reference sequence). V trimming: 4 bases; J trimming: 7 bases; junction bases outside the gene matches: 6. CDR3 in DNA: TGTGCCAGCAGCTCCGTAGCGGGAGGTAACGGGGAGCTGTTTTTT. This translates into CASSSVAGGNGELFF.

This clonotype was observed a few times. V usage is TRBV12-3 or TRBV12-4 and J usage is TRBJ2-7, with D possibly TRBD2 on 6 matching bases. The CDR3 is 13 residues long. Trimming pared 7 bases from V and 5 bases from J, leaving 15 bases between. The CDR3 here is CASTATRVDEQYF. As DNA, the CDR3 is TGTGCCAGCACCGCGACTAGGGTCGACGAGCAGTACTTC.

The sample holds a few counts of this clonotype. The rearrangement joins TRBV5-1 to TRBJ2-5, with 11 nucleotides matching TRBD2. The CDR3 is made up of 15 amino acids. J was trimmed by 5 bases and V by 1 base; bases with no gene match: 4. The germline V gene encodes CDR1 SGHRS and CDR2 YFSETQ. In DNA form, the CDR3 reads TGCGCCAGCAGCTTGACTAGCGGGGGAGAGGAGACCCAGTACTTC. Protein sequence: CASSLTSGGEETQYF.